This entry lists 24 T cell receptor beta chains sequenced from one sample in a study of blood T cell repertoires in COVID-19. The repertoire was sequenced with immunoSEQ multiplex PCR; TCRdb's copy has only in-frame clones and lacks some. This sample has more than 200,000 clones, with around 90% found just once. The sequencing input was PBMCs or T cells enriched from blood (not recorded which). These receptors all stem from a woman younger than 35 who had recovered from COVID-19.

CDR3 DNA: TGTGCCAGCAGCTTATCAGGGGGTAATTCACCCCTCCACTTT. Its translation is CASSLSGGNSPLHF. The J gene is TRBJ1-6, the V gene TRBV13, with 7 bases lining up with TRBD1. CDR1 is PRHDT, CDR2 FYEKMQ, per germline (reference sequence). After removal of 2 bases from V and 6 bases from J, the junction contained 1 base not matched to a gene. This CDR3 contains 14 residues.

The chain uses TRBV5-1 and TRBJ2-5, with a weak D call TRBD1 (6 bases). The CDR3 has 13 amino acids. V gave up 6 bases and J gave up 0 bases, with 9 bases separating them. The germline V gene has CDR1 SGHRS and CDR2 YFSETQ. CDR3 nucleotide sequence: TGCGCCAGCACCTGGGACAACCAAGAGACCCAGTACTTC. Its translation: CASTWDNQETQYF.

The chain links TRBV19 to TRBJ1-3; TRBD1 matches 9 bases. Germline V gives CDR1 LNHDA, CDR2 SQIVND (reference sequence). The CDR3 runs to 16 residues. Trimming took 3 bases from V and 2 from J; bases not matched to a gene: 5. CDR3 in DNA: TGTGCCAGTAGTATCGCGCGGACAGGGGCTGGAAACACCATATATTTT. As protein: CASSIARTGAGNTIYF.

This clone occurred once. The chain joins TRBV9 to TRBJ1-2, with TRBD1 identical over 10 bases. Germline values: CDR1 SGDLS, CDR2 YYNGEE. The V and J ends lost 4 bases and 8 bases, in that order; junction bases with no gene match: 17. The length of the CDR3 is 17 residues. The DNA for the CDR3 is TGTGCCAGCAGCCCCGGCAATTTCTTGGGGACAGGGGAAGGCTACACCTTC. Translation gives CASSPGNFLGTGEGYTF. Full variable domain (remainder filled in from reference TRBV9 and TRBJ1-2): DSGVTQTPKHLITATGQRVTLRCSPRSGDLSVYWYQQSLDQGLQFLIQYYNGEERAKGNILERFSAQQFPDLHSELNLSSLELGDSALYFCASSPGNFLGTGEGYTFGSGTRLTVV.

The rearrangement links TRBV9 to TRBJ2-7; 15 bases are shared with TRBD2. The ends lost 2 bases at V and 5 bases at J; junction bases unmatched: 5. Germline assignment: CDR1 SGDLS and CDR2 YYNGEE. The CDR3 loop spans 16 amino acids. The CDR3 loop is CASSVTGLAGGDEQYF. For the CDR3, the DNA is TGTGCCAGCAGCGTCACGGGACTAGCGGGAGGTGACGAGCAGTACTTC.

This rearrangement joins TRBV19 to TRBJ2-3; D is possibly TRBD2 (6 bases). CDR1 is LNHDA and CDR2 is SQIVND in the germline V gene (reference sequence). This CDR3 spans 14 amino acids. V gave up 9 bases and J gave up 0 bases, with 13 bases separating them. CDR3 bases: TGTGCCAGCAGACTAGACACTAGCACAGATACGCAGTATTTT. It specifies CASRLDTSTDTQYF.

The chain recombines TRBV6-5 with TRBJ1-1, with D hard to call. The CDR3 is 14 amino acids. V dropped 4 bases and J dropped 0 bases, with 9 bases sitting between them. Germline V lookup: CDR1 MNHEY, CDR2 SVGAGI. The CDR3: CASSLGEMNTEAFF. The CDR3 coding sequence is TGTGCCAGCAGTTTAGGAGAAATGAACACTGAAGCTTTCTTT.

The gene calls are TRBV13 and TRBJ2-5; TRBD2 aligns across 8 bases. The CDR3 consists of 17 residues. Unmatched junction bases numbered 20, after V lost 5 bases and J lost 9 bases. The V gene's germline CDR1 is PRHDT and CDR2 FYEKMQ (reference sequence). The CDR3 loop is CASSPRGRSAGERPQYF. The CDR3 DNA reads TGTGCCAGCAGCCCCCGCGGGCGGTCAGCGGGAGAACGTCCCCAGTACTTC. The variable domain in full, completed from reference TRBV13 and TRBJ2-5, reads AAGVIQSPRHLIKEKRETATLKCYPIPRHDTVYWYQQGPGQDPQFLISFYEKMQSDKGSIPDRFSAQQFSDYHSELNMSSLELGDSALYFCASSPRGRSAGERPQYFGPGTRLLVL.

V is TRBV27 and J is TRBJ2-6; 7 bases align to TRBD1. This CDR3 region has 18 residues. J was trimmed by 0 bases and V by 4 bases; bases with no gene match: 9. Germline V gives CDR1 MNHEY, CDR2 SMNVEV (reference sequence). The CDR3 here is CASSSKTGDGSGANVLTF. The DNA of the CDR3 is TGTGCCAGCAGTTCCAAAACAGGGGATGGCTCTGGGGCCAACGTCCTGACTTTC.

The CDR3 loop reads CASSPWTSGYNEQFF. The CDR3 coding sequence is TGTGCCAGCAGCCCCTGGACTAGCGGTTACAATGAGCAGTTCTTC. V and J are TRBV5-5 and TRBJ2-1, with 10 nucleotides matching TRBD2. Trimming at V came to 4 bases and at J to 4 bases, leaving 5 bases not matched to a gene. The CDR3 consists of 15 residues. Germline V gene data show CDR1 as SGHKS and CDR2 as YYEKEE (reference sequence).

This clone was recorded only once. CDR3 coding DNA: TGTGCCAGCAGCCAATCTCACAGCCAAGAGACCCAGTACTTC. This encodes CASSQSHSQETQYF. The chain carries TRBV16 and TRBJ2-5; no definite D call. Germline-derived CDR1 and CDR2 are KGHSY and FQNENV. The CDR3 totals 14 residues. Trimming took off 0 bases at V and 1 base at J, with 6 bases between the two ends.

CDR3 loop: CASSLDWSSYNEQFF. The CDR3 region has the DNA TGTGCCAGCAGCCTCGACTGGAGCTCCTACAATGAGCAGTTCTTC. The chain has TRBV5-4 and TRBJ2-1; no clear D gene. Germline V gene lookup returns CDR1 SGHNT and CDR2 YYREEE (reference sequence). The V gene lost 4 bases and the J gene lost 0 bases, with 11 bases spanning the gap. The CDR3 loop spans 15 amino acids.

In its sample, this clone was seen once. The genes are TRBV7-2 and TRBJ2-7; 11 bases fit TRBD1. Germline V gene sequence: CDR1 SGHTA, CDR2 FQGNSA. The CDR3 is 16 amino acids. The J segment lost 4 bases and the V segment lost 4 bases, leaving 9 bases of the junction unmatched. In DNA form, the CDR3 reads TGTGCCAGCAGCTCCTACGGGGGACAGGGGGATTACGAGCAGTACTTC. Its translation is CASSSYGGQGDYEQYF.

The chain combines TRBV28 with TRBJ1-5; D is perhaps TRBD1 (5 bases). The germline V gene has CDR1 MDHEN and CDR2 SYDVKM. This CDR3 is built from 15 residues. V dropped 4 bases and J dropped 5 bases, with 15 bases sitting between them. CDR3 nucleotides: TGTGCCAGCAGTTCGACAGAAAAGTCCGATCAGCCCCAGCATTTT. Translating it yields CASSSTEKSDQPQHF.

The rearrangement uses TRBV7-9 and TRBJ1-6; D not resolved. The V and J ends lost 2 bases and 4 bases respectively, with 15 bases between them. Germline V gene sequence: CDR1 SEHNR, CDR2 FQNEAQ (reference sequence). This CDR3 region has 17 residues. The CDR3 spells CASSLKEGLVYNSPLHF. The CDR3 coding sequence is TGTGCCAGCAGCTTAAAAGAGGGTCTAGTGTATAATTCACCCCTCCACTTT.

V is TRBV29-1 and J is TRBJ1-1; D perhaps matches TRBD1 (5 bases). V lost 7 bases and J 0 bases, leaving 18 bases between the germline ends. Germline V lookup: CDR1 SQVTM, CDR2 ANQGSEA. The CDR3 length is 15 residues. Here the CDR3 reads CSAQTRAIMNTEAFF. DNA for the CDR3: TGCAGCGCTCAAACCAGGGCGATAATGAACACTGAAGCTTTCTTT.

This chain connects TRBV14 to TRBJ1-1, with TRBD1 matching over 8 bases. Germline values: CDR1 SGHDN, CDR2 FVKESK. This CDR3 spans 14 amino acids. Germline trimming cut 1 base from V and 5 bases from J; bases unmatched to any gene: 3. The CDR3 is CASSQAGGGTEAFF. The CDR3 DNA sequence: TGTGCCAGCAGCCAAGCAGGGGGCGGAACTGAAGCTTTCTTT. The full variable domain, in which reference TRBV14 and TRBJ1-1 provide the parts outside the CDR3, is EAGVTQFPSHSVIEKGQTVTLRCDPISGHDNLYWYRRVMGKEIKFLLHFVKESKQDESGMPNNRFLAERTGGTYSTLKVQPAELEDSGVYFCASSQAGGGTEAFFGQGTRLTVV.

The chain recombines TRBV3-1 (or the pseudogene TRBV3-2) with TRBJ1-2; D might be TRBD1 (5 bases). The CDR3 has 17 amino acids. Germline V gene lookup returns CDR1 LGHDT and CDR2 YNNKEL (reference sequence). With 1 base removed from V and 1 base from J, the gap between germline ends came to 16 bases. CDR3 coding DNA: TGTGCCAGCAGCCAAGTACCGGGACTATACGTTAACTATGGCTACACCTTC. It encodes CASSQVPGLYVNYGYTF.

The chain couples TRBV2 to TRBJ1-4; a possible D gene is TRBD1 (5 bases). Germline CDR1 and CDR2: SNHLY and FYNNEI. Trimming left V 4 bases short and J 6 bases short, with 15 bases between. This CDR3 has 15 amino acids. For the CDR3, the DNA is TGTGCCAGCAGTGCGGCCCAGGGCTCCTATGAAAAACTGTTTTTT. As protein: CASSAAQGSYEKLFF.

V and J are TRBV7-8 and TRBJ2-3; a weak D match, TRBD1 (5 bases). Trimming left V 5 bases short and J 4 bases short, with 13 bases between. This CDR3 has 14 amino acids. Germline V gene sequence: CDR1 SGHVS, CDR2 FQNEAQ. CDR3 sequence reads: CASSPGWGSDTQYF. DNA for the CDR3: TGTGCCAGCAGCCCAGGGTGGGGTTCAGATACGCAGTATTTT.

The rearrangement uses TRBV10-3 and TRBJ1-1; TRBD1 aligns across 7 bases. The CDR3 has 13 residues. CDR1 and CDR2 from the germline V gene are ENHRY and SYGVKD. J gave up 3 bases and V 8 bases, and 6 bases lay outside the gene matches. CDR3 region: CAIGRGQDTEAFF. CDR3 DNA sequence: TGTGCCATCGGAAGGGGGCAGGACACTGAAGCTTTCTTT.

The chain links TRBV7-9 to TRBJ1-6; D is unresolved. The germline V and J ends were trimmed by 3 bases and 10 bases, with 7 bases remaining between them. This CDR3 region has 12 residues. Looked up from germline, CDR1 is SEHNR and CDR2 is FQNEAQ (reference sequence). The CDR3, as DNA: TGTGCCAGCAGCTTCGTACAATCACCCCTCCACTTT. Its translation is CASSFVQSPLHF.

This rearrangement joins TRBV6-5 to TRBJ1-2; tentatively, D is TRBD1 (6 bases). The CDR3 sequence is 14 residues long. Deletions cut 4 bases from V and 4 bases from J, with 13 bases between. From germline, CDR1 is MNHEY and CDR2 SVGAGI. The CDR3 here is CASSLRTDSYGYTF. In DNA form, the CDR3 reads TGTGCCAGCAGTTTAAGGACAGACTCCTATGGCTACACCTTC.

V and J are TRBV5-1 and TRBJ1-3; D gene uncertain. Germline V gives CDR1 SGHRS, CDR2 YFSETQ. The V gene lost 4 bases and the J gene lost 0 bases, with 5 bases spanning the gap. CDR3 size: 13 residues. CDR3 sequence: CASSDNSGNTIYF. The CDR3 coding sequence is TGCGCCAGCAGCGACAACTCTGGAAACACCATATATTTT.